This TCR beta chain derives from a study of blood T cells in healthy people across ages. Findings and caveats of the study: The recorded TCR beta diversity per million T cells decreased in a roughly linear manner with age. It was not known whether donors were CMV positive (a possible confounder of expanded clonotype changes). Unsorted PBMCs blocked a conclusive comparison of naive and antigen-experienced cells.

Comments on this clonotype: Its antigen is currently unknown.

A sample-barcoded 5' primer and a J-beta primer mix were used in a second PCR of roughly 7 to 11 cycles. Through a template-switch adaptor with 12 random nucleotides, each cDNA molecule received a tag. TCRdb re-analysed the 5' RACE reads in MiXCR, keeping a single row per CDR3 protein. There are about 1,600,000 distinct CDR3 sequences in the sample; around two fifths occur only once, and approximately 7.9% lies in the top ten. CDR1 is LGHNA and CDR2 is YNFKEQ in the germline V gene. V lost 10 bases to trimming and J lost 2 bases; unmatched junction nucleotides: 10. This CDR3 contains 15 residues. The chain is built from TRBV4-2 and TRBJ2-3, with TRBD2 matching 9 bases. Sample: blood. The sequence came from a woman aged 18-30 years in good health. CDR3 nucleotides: TGTGCCACCCGTGGAGAGCGGGAGGACACAGATACGCAGTATTTT. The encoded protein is CATRGEREDTDTQYF.